This is a list of T cell receptor beta chains from one sample in a study of cytomegalovirus exposure and HLA in healthy donors. Produced via immunoSEQ multiplex PCR; TCRdb's table is partial and in-frame only. The profile shows roughly 120,000 clones, under 90% of them singletons. Sequencing was done on a sample of PBMCs. These receptors all come from a young woman in good health and CMV-seronegative. CDR3s leave out the opening cysteine and the closing phenylalanine or tryptophan. Each record gives: CDR3 protein, V gene.

CDR3: ASSLAEGTNEKLF; V: TRBV7-9
CDR3: ASSLDRVGSYEQY; V: TRBV28
CDR3: ASSTLTDTQY; V: TRBV9
CDR3: ASSIGRNEKLF; V: TRBV19
CDR3: ASSEADTYEQY; V: TRBV2
CDR3: ASSLLPQVSGNTIY; V: TRBV7-9
CDR3: SATGSHEQY; V: TRBV20-1
CDR3: ASTRIGTSGIPPLGEQY; V: TRBV19
CDR3: ASRAGTGPSGANVLT; V: TRBV19
CDR3: ASSQRDFTSTDTQY; V: TRBV2
CDR3: ASSRGTRDTGELF; V: TRBV9
CDR3: ASSLSSMGGANYGYT; V: TRBV27
CDR3: ASSRGTRTYEQY; V: TRBV7-2
CDR3: ASSGTRGTETQY; V: TRBV7-9
CDR3: ASSPTRSTSGLTDTQY; V: TRBV18
CDR3: ASRIQRTTDTQY; V: TRBV5-1
CDR3: ASSGLGLRETQY; V: TRBV10-2
CDR3: ASSTGSTDTQY; V: TRBV6-4
CDR3: ASNRQDFMRPQH; V: TRBV28
CDR3: ASSPGLAGGTGELF; V: TRBV7-9
CDR3: ASSFSPWVWQAASGANVLT; V: TRBV28
CDR3: ASSPQPGGSYEQY; V: TRBV18
CDR3: ASSTGTSGSSEQY; V: TRBV28
CDR3: ASRVLAGVHNEQF; V: TRBV6-4
CDR3: ASSPVRDSAKNIQY; V: TRBV18
CDR3: ASSLMSGASYEQY; V: TRBV5-1
CDR3: AIRRAGASANTQY; V: TRBV10-3
CDR3: AWVAGTVYGYT; V: TRBV30
CDR3: ASSLEQGVVETQY; V: TRBV5-6
CDR3: ASSSASGTYTGELF; V: TRBV28
CDR3: ASSPWTSGRNNEQF; V: TRBV27
CDR3: ASSYSSQGAYYGYT; V: TRBV6-5
CDR3: ASSLVGAPGGRARGEQY; V: TRBV11-3